This T cell receptor beta chain appears in the sequencing data of a study of T cells in Graves' hyperthyroidism and ophthalmopathy. The study, taken as a whole, reports: Ophthalmopathy and stable hyperthyroidism were separated by a 13 V-J model.

V lost 3 bases, J lost 5 bases, and 7 bases stayed unmatched. CDR3 length: 14 amino acids. In germline, CDR1 is DFQATT, CDR2 SNEGSKA (reference sequence). RNA transcripts gave rise to amplified TCR beta CDR3 regions. The HTBI set primed first-round TCR CDR3 RT-PCR. TCRdb itself ran the multiplex PCR reads through MiXCR, one entry per CDR3 protein. Altogether approximately 560,000 distinct CDR3 sequences are present, roughly 46% being singletons, with the ten largest covering roughly 8.2%. This clonotype was counted a few times. Its cognate antigen is unknown. The sample consisted of peripheral blood or thyroid tissue (not recorded which). The TCR sequence derives from a woman younger than 35 with Graves' hyperthyroidism. The chain couples TRBV20-1 to TRBJ2-7; 10 nucleotides align to TRBD2. The CDR3 sequence is CSARGLAGVHEQYF. CDR3 nucleotide sequence: TGCAGTGCTAGGGGGCTAGCGGGAGTCCACGAGCAGTACTTC.